This T cell receptor beta chain was captured in a study of T-cell memory formation after mild COVID-19. Looking at the study overall: TCR clusters showed largely donor specificity. Study results and caveats: The study found contracting CD4+ clones mainly in CM and EM and contracting CD8+ clones in EMRA. Some responding clones appeared in pre-infection memory, suggesting cross-reactive memory joined. Balance between CD4 and CD8 was seen in clones contracting day 15 to 85, and a CD4+ lean was seen in later expanders.

TCRdb reanalysed the 5' RACE reads using MiXCR and keeps one entry per CDR3 protein. The sample includes approximately 5,000 distinct CDR3 sequences, over 20% of them seen just once. This CDR3 is built from 16 residues. V was pared by 6 bases and J by 8 bases, with 12 bases of the junction left unmatched. Details on this clonotype: As yet, its antigen is unknown.

This clonotype originated in an adult who had mild COVID-19 (a few samples of this study predate the infection). Cell type and time point are not known. The sample taken for sequencing was PBMCs or a T cell subset sorted from them (not recorded which). The chain joins TRBV12-3 or TRBV12-4 to TRBJ2-1; 11 bases fit TRBD1. CDR3 sequence: CASSPPGQGATDEQFF. DNA for the CDR3: TGTGCCAGCAGCCCGCCAGGACAGGGGGCCACCGATGAGCAGTTCTTC.